The 18 T cell receptor beta chains below all came from one sample that was sequenced in a study of blood T cell repertoires in COVID-19. The method was immunoSEQ multiplex PCR; TCRdb's version includes in-frame clones alone and lacks a portion of them. The table lists around 200,000 clones, roughly four fifths of them singletons. The specimen was peripheral blood. The receptor source for this set is a woman in her 40s with acute or convalescent COVID-19.

The rearrangement joins TRBV29-1 to TRBJ1-1; D call uncertain. Germline V gene sequence: CDR1 SQVTM, CDR2 ANQGSEA. CDR3 length equals 13 residues. CDR3 nucleotides: TGCAGAGGGAAGATGAGCGGTGTTGCTGAAGCTTTCTTT. It translates to CRGKMSGVAEAFF.

The chain carries TRBV4-1 and TRBJ1-1, with D maybe TRBD1 (6 bases). V lost 7 bases to trimming and J lost 8 bases, with 17 bases between them. CDR1 MGHRA and CDR2 YSYEKL come from the germline V gene. There are 13 residues in the CDR3. CDR3 DNA: TGCGCCAGCAATAAGAGGGGGACGGACGAAGCTTTCTTT. It specifies CASNKRGTDEAFF.

The chain is built from TRBV6-5 and TRBJ1-6; 9 nucleotides agree with TRBD1. The CDR3 is made up of 14 amino acids. Per germline, CDR1 MNHEY and CDR2 SVGAGI. The ends lost 6 bases at V and 11 bases at J; junction bases unmatched: 8. The DNA of the CDR3 is TGTGCCAGCAGGGCCGGGACAGGGTTAACACCCCTCCACTTT. This translates into CASRAGTGLTPLHF.

The chain combines TRBV4-1 with TRBJ1-5; no reliable D call. CDR3 size: 13 residues. V lost 4 bases and J 5 bases, leaving 9 bases between the germline ends. CDR1 MGHRA and CDR2 YSYEKL come from the germline V gene. CDR3 region: CASSPDGYQPQHF. CDR3 DNA sequence: TGCGCCAGCAGCCCCGACGGGTATCAGCCCCAGCATTTT.

V gene TRBV27 combines with J gene TRBJ1-5; D might be TRBD1 (6 bases). The V end lost 3 bases, the J end lost 1 base, and 10 bases lay between the germline ends. The CDR3 runs 15 residues. Germline V lookup: CDR1 MNHEY, CDR2 SMNVEV (reference sequence). DNA of the CDR3: TGTGCCAGCAGTTTTCGGCAGGGGAGCAATCAGCCCCAGCATTTT. It encodes CASSFRQGSNQPQHF.

This clone was seen just once. The chain is built from TRBV18 and TRBJ2-5; 8 bases agree with TRBD1. From germline, CDR1 is KGHSH and CDR2 LQKENI. J lost 5 bases, V lost 2 bases, and 10 bases had no gene match. The CDR3 contains 16 residues. As DNA, the CDR3 is TGTGCCAGCTCACCAGGGATCACAGGGGGTTTGGAGACCCAGTACTTC. Translated, it gives CASSPGITGGLETQYF.

The rearrangement joins TRBV9 to TRBJ2-5; a weak D match, TRBD1 (5 bases). Germline V gene lookup returns CDR1 SGDLS and CDR2 YYNGEE. The ends were cut back, 0 bases at V and 4 bases at J, with 16 bases in the middle. CDR3 length: 16 amino acids. The CDR3 DNA reads as TGTGCCAGCAGCGTAGGACCAGGCCCAGGGTCAGAGACCCAGTACTTC. Protein product: CASSVGPGPGSETQYF.

The chain has TRBV29-1 and TRBJ2-1; 9 nucleotides line up with TRBD2. The V and J ends lost 5 bases and 8 bases, in that order; junction bases with no gene match: 7. CDR1 is SQVTM and CDR2 is ANQGSEA in the germline V gene. The CDR3 sequence is 13 residues long. The CDR3 reads CSVTGTSFDEQFF. The CDR3 nucleotides are TGCAGCGTTACCGGGACTAGCTTCGATGAGCAGTTCTTC.

The V call is TRBV3-1 (or the pseudogene TRBV3-2), the J call TRBJ1-1; D unresolved. This CDR3 spans 17 amino acids. The V end was cut by 5 bases, the J end by 0 bases, with 19 bases between. Germline V gene lookup returns CDR1 LGHDT and CDR2 YNNKEL (reference sequence). CDR3 residues: CASSTSTVGLMNTEAFF. CDR3 in DNA: TGTGCCAGCAGCACTAGTACAGTTGGGCTCATGAACACTGAAGCTTTCTTT.

This clone was detected many times. Other DNA sequences in the sample encode the same CDR3. The V call is TRBV11-2, the J call TRBJ2-7, with 7 nucleotides matching TRBD1. V shed 0 bases, J shed 2 bases, and the junction held 4 bases outside the gene matches. Germline V gene lookup returns CDR1 SGHAT and CDR2 FQNNGV. The CDR3 totals 15 residues. CDR3 sequence (DNA): TGTGCCAGCAGCTTAGACTACAGGGGCCCCTACGAGCAGTACTTC. It translates to CASSLDYRGPYEQYF.

V gene TRBV18 combines with J gene TRBJ2-7, with D possibly being TRBD2 (7 bases). CDR3 length: 14 amino acids. CDR1 is KGHSH and CDR2 is LQKENI in the germline V gene. Deletions cut 2 bases from V and 5 bases from J, with 13 bases between. CDR3 protein: CASSPNQGGDEQYF. For the CDR3, the DNA is TGTGCCAGCTCACCAAATCAAGGGGGGGACGAGCAGTACTTC. Together with reference TRBV18 and TRBJ2-7, the CDR3 gives the full variable domain: NAGVMQNPRHLVRRRGQEARLRCSPMKGHSHVYWYRQLPEEGLKFMVYLQKENIIDESGMPKERFSAEFPKEGPSILRIQQVVRGDSAAYFCASSPNQGGDEQYFGPGTRLTVT.

This clone was seen a single time. J is TRBJ2-1 and V is TRBV14, with TRBD2 matching over 14 bases. Germline V gene sequence: CDR1 SGHDN, CDR2 FVKESK. The V gene end was trimmed by 3 bases and the J gene end by 8 bases; junction bases not matched to a gene: 9. There are 17 residues in the CDR3. The CDR3 region is CASSQSPGLAGAYEQFF. CDR3 nucleotides: TGTGCCAGCAGCCAGAGTCCGGGACTAGCGGGAGCCTATGAGCAGTTCTTC. Supplemented by reference TRBV14 and TRBJ2-1, the full variable domain reads EAGVTQFPSHSVIEKGQTVTLRCDPISGHDNLYWYRRVMGKEIKFLLHFVKESKQDESGMPNNRFLAERTGGTYSTLKVQPAELEDSGVYFCASSQSPGLAGAYEQFFGPGTRLTVL.

V gene TRBV28 combines with J gene TRBJ2-3, with 8 bases that match TRBD2. Germline V lookup: CDR1 MDHEN, CDR2 SYDVKM. The CDR3 length is 12 residues. DNA of the CDR3: TGTAGTACGGGGGGGCCGGCAGATACGCAGTATTTT. Translation gives CSTGGPADTQYF. Variable domain in full (rest from reference TRBV28 and TRBJ2-3): DVKVTQSSRYLVKRTGEKVFLECVQDMDHENMFWYRQDPGLGLRLIYFSYDVKMKEKGDIPEGYSVSREKKERFSLILESASTNQTSMYLCSTGGPADTQYFGPGTRLTVL.

This chain uses TRBV3-1 (or the pseudogene TRBV3-2) with TRBJ2-1, with D hard to call. This CDR3 has 12 residues. The germline V gene encodes CDR1 LGHDT and CDR2 YNNKEL (reference sequence). Between the trimmed V and J ends, which lost 4 bases and 8 bases, there was a span of 9 bases. The CDR3 here is CASSLILDEQFF. DNA of the CDR3: TGTGCCAGCAGCCTAATCCTTGATGAGCAGTTCTTC.

The J gene is TRBJ2-5, the V gene TRBV28; 8 bases line up with TRBD2. Losses at the gene ends were 1 base for V and 5 bases for J; bases not matched to a gene: 0. The CDR3 sequence is 13 residues long. Germline CDR1 reads MDHEN; CDR2 reads SYDVKM. The CDR3 reads CASSLSGGETQYF. CDR3 nucleotide sequence: TGTGCCAGCAGTTTATCGGGGGGGGAGACCCAGTACTTC. Full variable domain (rest looked up from reference TRBV28 and TRBJ2-5): DVKVTQSSRYLVKRTGEKVFLECVQDMDHENMFWYRQDPGLGLRLIYFSYDVKMKEKGDIPEGYSVSREKKERFSLILESASTNQTSMYLCASSLSGGETQYFGPGTRLLVL.

The V gene is TRBV5-4, the J gene TRBJ2-7, with TRBD2 identical over 10 bases. Germline CDR1 and CDR2: SGHNT and YYREEE (reference sequence). The CDR3 loop spans 15 amino acids. The junction had 1 base not matched to a gene; V was cut back by 1 base and J by 0 bases. The CDR3 bases are TGTGCCAGCAGCTTGACTAGCGGGGCCTCCTACGAGCAGTACTTC. As protein: CASSLTSGASYEQYF.

This chain uses TRBV2 with TRBJ1-5; possibly TRBD1 for D (5 bases). Between the trimmed V and J ends, which lost 7 bases and 5 bases, there was a span of 12 bases. Looked up from germline, CDR1 is SNHLY and CDR2 is FYNNEI. This CDR3 contains 13 residues. CDR3 nucleotide sequence: TGTGCCAGCATGGGGCTCAGGGATCAGCCCCAGCATTTT. This gives the protein CASMGLRDQPQHF.

In this sample, this clone turned up once. The gene calls are TRBV29-1 and TRBJ2-1; possibly TRBD2 for D (5 bases). This CDR3 contains 12 residues. V shed 8 bases and J shed 5 bases, with 13 bases lying between them. CDR1 is SQVTM, CDR2 ANQGSEA, per germline. The chain's CDR3 is CSQGLADNEQFF. CDR3 in DNA: TGCAGCCAAGGACTGGCCGACAATGAGCAGTTCTTC.